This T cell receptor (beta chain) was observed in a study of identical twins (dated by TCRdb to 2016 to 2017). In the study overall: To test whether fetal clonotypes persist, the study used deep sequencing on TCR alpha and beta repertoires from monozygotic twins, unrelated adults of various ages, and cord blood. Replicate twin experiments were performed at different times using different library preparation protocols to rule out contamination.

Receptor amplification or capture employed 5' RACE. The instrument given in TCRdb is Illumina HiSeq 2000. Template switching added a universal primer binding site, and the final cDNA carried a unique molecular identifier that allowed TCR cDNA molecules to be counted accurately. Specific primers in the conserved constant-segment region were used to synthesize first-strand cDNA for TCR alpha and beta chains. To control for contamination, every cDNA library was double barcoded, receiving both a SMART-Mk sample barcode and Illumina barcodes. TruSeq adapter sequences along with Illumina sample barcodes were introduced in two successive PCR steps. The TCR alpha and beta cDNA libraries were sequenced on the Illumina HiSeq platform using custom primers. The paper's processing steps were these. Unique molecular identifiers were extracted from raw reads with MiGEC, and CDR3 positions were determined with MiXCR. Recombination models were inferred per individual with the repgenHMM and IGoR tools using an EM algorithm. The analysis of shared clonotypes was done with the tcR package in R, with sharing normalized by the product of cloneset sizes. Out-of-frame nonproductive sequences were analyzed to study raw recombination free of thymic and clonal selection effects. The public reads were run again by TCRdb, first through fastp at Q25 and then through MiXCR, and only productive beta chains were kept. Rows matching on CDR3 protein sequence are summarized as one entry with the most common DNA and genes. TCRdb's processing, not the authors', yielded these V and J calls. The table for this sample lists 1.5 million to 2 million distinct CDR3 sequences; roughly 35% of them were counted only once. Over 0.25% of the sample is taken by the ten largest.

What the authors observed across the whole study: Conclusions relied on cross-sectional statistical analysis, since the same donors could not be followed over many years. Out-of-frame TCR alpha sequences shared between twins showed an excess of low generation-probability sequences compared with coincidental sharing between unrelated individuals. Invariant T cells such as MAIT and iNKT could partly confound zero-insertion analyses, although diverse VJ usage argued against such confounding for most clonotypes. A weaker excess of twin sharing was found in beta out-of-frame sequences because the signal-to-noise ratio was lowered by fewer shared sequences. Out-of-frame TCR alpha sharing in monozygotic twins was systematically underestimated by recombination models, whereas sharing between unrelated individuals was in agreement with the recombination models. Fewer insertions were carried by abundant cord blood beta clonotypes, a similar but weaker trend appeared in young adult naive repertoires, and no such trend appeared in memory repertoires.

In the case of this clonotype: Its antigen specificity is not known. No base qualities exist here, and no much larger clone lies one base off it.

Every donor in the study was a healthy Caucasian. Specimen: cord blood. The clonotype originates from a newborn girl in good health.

CDR3 loop: CASSQASGAGELFF. The DNA sequence is TGTGCCAGCAGCCAAGCTTCGGGGGCCGGGGAGCTGTTTTTT. The receptor chain draws on TRBV4-2 and TRBJ2-2, and possibly TRBD2, on 6 matching bases. CDR1 and CDR2 are read off the germline V gene as LGHNA and YNFKEQ. The trim is 1 base for V and 6 bases for J, with a gap of 9 bases between the germline ends. CDR3 length: 14 amino acids, cysteine to phenylalanine. Only the CDR3 portion is preserved as DNA: 42 bases, with reading frame beginning at the first base.